The 30 T cell receptor beta chains below were found in one sample sequenced in a study of shared clonotypes between healthy human individuals (dated by TCRdb to about 2020). CD8 naive samples were CD45RO-negative cells positively selected for CCR7, giving a CD45RA+CCR7+ population that excluded TemRA cells. Receptors were amplified or captured by the immunoSEQ multiplex PCR assay. TCRdb carries this immuneACCESS record with in-frame sequences only. Its versions omit some clonotypes, under half of them owing to an unresolved V gene in the studies checked, with the rest unexplained. Across this sample there are roughly 890,000 clones, with roughly 92% seen only once. Of the sample, 20% to 30% is held by the ten largest clones. Sample: naive CD8+ T cells sorted from blood. This sample's cell subset or site label indicates: CD45RA+CCR7+. These TCRs come from a man aged 25 to 45 in good health.

This chain connects TRBV7-2 to TRBJ2-7; D gene unclear. The CDR3 totals 15 residues. Germline V gene lookup returns CDR1 SGHTA and CDR2 FQGNSA. The ends were cut back, 4 bases at V and 0 bases at J, with 13 bases in the middle. The CDR3: CASSSSGHNSYEQYF. CDR3 nucleotide sequence: TGTGCCAGCAGCTCGAGTGGGCATAACTCCTACGAGCAGTACTTC.

As DNA, the CDR3 is TGCGCCAGCAGCCAAGACCTCGGAAGCATACAGCCCCAGCATTTT. Encoded protein: CASSQDLGSIQPQHF. The J gene is TRBJ1-5, the V gene TRBV4-1; D unresolved. The ends were cut back, 0 bases at V and 7 bases at J, with 13 bases in the middle. The germline gives CDR1 MGHRA, CDR2 YSYEKL. The CDR3 consists of 15 residues.

CDR3 region: CASSESAGWDRVLYEQYF. The CDR3 region has the DNA TGCGCCAGCAGTGAGTCGGCTGGGTGGGACAGGGTATTATACGAGCAGTACTTC. The V call is TRBV10-2, the J call TRBJ2-7, with 9 bases identical to TRBD1. The germline V gene encodes CDR1 WSHSY and CDR2 SAAADI. The V gene end was trimmed by 0 bases and the J gene end by 4 bases; junction bases not matched to a gene: 13. The CDR3 spans 18 residues.

The chain is built from TRBV11-2 and TRBJ2-3; TRBD1 is a possible D gene (6 bases). Germline CDR1 and CDR2: SGHAT and FQNNGV. The CDR3 is made up of 17 amino acids. V was cut by 4 bases and J by 0 bases, with 17 bases left in between. The CDR3 DNA sequence: TGTGCCAGCAGCTCTAGGGGGAGAGCGGCTAGCACAGATACGCAGTATTTT. It translates to CASSSRGRAASTDTQYF.

The chain carries TRBV15 and TRBJ2-2; no clear D gene. The ends were cut back, 0 bases at V and 6 bases at J, with 5 bases in the middle. Per the germline V gene, CDR1 is LNHNV and CDR2 is YYDKDF (reference sequence). This CDR3 is built from 13 residues. The CDR3 DNA follows: TGTGCCACCAGCAGAGATGGTCCCGGGGAGCTGTTTTTT. Its protein is CATSRDGPGELFF.

This chain uses TRBV7-9 with TRBJ2-7, with TRBD2 matching over 7 bases. CDR1 and CDR2 (germline): SEHNR, FQNEAQ (reference sequence). V was clipped by 5 bases and J by 3 bases; unmatched bases: 13. The CDR3 totals 16 residues. The CDR3 DNA sequence: TGTGCCAGCAGCCCAAGCCGGCTAGCGGTTTACTACGAGCAGTACTTC. This translates into CASSPSRLAVYYEQYF.

J is TRBJ2-5 and V is TRBV29-1, with D possibly matching TRBD1 (6 bases). Germline values: CDR1 SQVTM, CDR2 ANQGSEA. The CDR3 has 16 amino acids. Trimming took off 3 bases at V and 0 bases at J, with 17 bases between the two ends. The CDR3 protein is CSVEFLDSKYQETQYF. CDR3 DNA: TGCAGCGTTGAGTTCCTGGACAGTAAATACCAAGAGACCCAGTACTTC. Variable domain in full (rest from reference TRBV29-1 and TRBJ2-5): SAVISQKPSRDICQRGTSLTIQCQVDSQVTMMFWYRQQPGQSLTLIATANQGSEATYESGFVIDKFPISRPNLTFSTLTVSNMSPEDSSIYLCSVEFLDSKYQETQYFGPGTRLLVL.

CDR3 amino acids: CASSQRANKETQYF. The CDR3, as DNA: TGTGCCAGCAGCCAGAGGGCGAATAAGGAGACCCAGTACTTC. The gene calls are TRBV14 and TRBJ2-5; D possibly corresponds to TRBD2 (5 bases). Germline V CDR1 and CDR2: SGHDN, FVKESK. Deletions cut 3 bases from V and 5 bases from J, with 13 bases between. The CDR3 covers 14 residues.

This chain uses TRBV2 with TRBJ2-7; possibly TRBD1 for D (6 bases). V dropped 3 bases and J dropped 7 bases, with 13 bases sitting between them. Germline CDR1 reads SNHLY; CDR2 reads FYNNEI. This CDR3 has 13 amino acids. CDR3 amino acids: CASSDRGQMEQYF. CDR3 nucleotides: TGTGCCAGCAGTGATCGGGGACAAATGGAGCAGTACTTC.

CDR3 residues: CASSEGWLAGDNEQFF. The CDR3 DNA sequence: TGTGCCAGTAGTGAGGGATGGCTAGCGGGAGACAATGAGCAGTTCTTC. The chain carries TRBV19 and TRBJ2-1, with TRBD2 matching over 10 bases. V lost 5 bases, J lost 5 bases, and 9 bases stayed unmatched. Germline V gene lookup returns CDR1 LNHDA and CDR2 SQIVND (reference sequence). The CDR3 is made up of 16 amino acids.

The rearrangement joins TRBV6-5 to TRBJ1-1; maybe TRBD1 (5 bases). V lost 1 base, J lost 5 bases, and 8 bases lay in between. This CDR3 is built from 13 residues. Germline CDR1 reads MNHEY; CDR2 reads SVGAGI. The CDR3 bases are TGTGCCAGCAGTTACTACTGGGGGACTGAAGCTTTCTTT. It is translated as CASSYYWGTEAFF.

The J gene is TRBJ2-7, the V gene TRBV28, with D perhaps TRBD1 (5 bases). Trimming took 6 bases from V and 3 from J, leaving 12 bases between them. The CDR3 runs to 13 residues. Germline V CDR1 and CDR2: MDHEN, SYDVKM. The CDR3 spells CASRPGWVYEQYF. Here the CDR3 DNA reads TGTGCCAGCAGGCCAGGGTGGGTCTACGAGCAGTACTTC.

The count of this clone is one. J is TRBJ2-1 and V is TRBV19; 10 bases are shared with TRBD2. Germline-derived CDR1 and CDR2 are LNHDA and SQIVND (reference sequence). This CDR3 is built from 15 residues. V gave up 1 base and J gave up 7 bases; unmatched junction bases: 4. The CDR3 protein is CASSIVGLAPNEQFF. The CDR3 DNA is TGTGCCAGTAGTATAGTGGGACTAGCGCCTAATGAGCAGTTCTTC.

This chain links TRBV6-5 with TRBJ2-5; D may be TRBD1 (5 bases). Germline CDR1 MNHEY, CDR2 SVGAGI. This CDR3 spans 16 amino acids. The V and J ends lost 3 bases and 2 bases respectively, with 16 bases between them. This CDR3 is CASSYNQGSLQETQYF. The DNA of the CDR3 is TGTGCCAGCAGTTATAATCAGGGTTCCCTACAAGAGACCCAGTACTTC.

The chain joins TRBV15 to TRBJ2-7; 7 positions match TRBD2. This CDR3 has 13 residues. The ends lost 6 bases at V and 6 bases at J; junction bases unmatched: 8. Per germline, CDR1 LNHNV and CDR2 YYDKDF (reference sequence). CDR3 in DNA: TGTGCCACCAGGCCTCCAGGGAGGGTCGAGCAGTACTTC. Protein: CATRPPGRVEQYF.

This clone has ten or more counts. This chain uses TRBV6-5 with TRBJ1-4, with D unresolved. Per germline, CDR1 MNHEY and CDR2 SVGAGI. Trimming removed 2 bases from V and 8 bases from J, with 18 bases in between. CDR3 length: 16 residues. The CDR3 DNA reads TGTGCCAGCAGTTACGATTCCTCGACACTGGGGGAAAAACTGTTTTTT. This translates into CASSYDSSTLGEKLFF.

In this sample, this clone turned up a few times. The sample contains more than one DNA sequence encoding this CDR3. This chain joins TRBV7-9 and TRBJ1-5; D uncertain. V was cut by 3 bases and J by 4 bases, with 4 bases left in between. The germline V gene encodes CDR1 SEHNR and CDR2 FQNEAQ (reference sequence). The CDR3 runs to 12 residues. This chain's CDR3 is CASSLGNQPQHF. CDR3 nucleotides: TGTGCCAGCAGCTTGGGGAATCAGCCCCAGCATTTT.

Notes on this clone: The sample contains more than one DNA sequence encoding this CDR3. V gene TRBV4-1 combines with J gene TRBJ2-1, with D possibly being TRBD2 (5 bases). Germline CDR1 and CDR2: MGHRA and YSYEKL. V lost 6 bases and J 0 bases, leaving 12 bases between the germline ends. This CDR3 is built from 15 residues. CDR3 amino acids: CASSLSGSSYNEQFF. DNA of the CDR3: TGCGCCAGCAGTCTCAGCGGAAGCTCCTACAATGAGCAGTTCTTC.

Remarks on this clone: A far more abundant clone sits one base away, making this likely a read error. This sequence joins TRBV9 and TRBJ1-1; no definite D call. Trimming pared 4 bases from V and 1 base from J, leaving 5 bases between. The V gene's germline CDR1 is SGDLS and CDR2 YYNGEE. The CDR3 is made up of 12 amino acids. The DNA of the CDR3 is TGTGCCAGCAGCTATGGGAACACTGAAGCTTTCTTT. It is translated as CASSYGNTEAFF.

The chain joins TRBV5-5 to TRBJ2-7; D uncertain. The CDR3 is made up of 15 amino acids. Germline V gene sequence: CDR1 SGHKS, CDR2 YYEKEE (reference sequence). V was cut by 2 bases and J by 0 bases, with 12 bases left in between. The CDR3 region is CASSFSTASSYEQYF. CDR3 nucleotides: TGTGCCAGCAGCTTCAGCACAGCCAGCTCCTACGAGCAGTACTTC.

The V and J genes are TRBV6-1 and TRBJ2-5; D unresolved. Germline assignment: CDR1 MNHNS and CDR2 SASEGT. The CDR3 runs 12 residues. Trimming cost V 1 base and J 7 bases, with 7 bases left between them. As DNA, the CDR3 is TGTGCCAGCAGTGAAGGTTTAGGGACCCAGTACTTC. Translated: CASSEGLGTQYF.

The chain links TRBV13 to TRBJ2-7; 16 bases line up with TRBD2. Trimming at V came to 6 bases and at J to 3 bases, leaving 11 bases not matched to a gene. This CDR3 is 18 amino acids long. CDR1 and CDR2 (germline): PRHDT, FYEKMQ (reference sequence). The CDR3 DNA follows: TGTGCCAGCAGTTATACGGGACTAGCGGGAGGGCCGGTCTACGAGCAGTACTTC. Amino acids: CASSYTGLAGGPVYEQYF.

This chain connects TRBV2 to TRBJ2-7, with a tentative D call TRBD1 (5 bases). Germline assignment: CDR1 SNHLY and CDR2 FYNNEI. This CDR3 is built from 12 residues. With 6 bases removed from V and 4 bases from J, the gap between germline ends came to 10 bases. CDR3 sequence: CASSRVPYEQYF. The CDR3 DNA is TGTGCCAGCAGCAGGGTTCCGTACGAGCAGTACTTC.

This clone has just one count. V gene TRBV10-2 combines with J gene TRBJ2-7, with no clear D. Germline CDR1 reads WSHSY; CDR2 reads SAAADI. The CDR3 runs 12 residues. Trimming removed 0 bases from V and 5 bases from J, with 5 bases in between. CDR3 sequence reads: CASSESSDEQYF. CDR3 nucleotides: TGCGCCAGCAGTGAGTCGTCCGACGAGCAGTACTTC.

The chain links TRBV6-5 to TRBJ1-5; the D gene is possibly TRBD1 (5 bases). Trimming left V 6 bases short and J 1 base short, with 13 bases between. Looked up from germline, CDR1 is MNHEY and CDR2 is SVGAGI. This CDR3 is 15 amino acids long. Written as DNA, the CDR3 is TGTGCCAGCAGGAGGGGCGCGAGGAGCAATCAGCCCCAGCATTTT. Amino acid sequence: CASRRGARSNQPQHF.

The chain employs TRBV7-9 and TRBJ1-1, with D possibly being TRBD1 (5 bases). Trimming removed 3 bases at V and 9 bases at J, with 29 bases between. This CDR3 has 18 amino acids. Germline CDR1 SEHNR, CDR2 FQNEAQ (reference sequence). Here the CDR3 reads CASSFVRGERKGPSQAFF. For the CDR3, the DNA is TGTGCCAGCAGCTTTGTCCGTGGGGAAAGGAAGGGGCCGAGCCAAGCTTTCTTT.

The chain combines TRBV27 with TRBJ2-7, with 8 bases identical to TRBD1. Germline V CDR1 and CDR2: MNHEY, SMNVEV (reference sequence). The V segment lost 3 bases and the J segment 4 bases; nucleotides outside the gene matches: 11. CDR3 length equals 16 residues. This chain's CDR3 is CASSLGQGAESYEQYF. The CDR3, as DNA: TGTGCCAGCAGTTTGGGGCAGGGGGCGGAATCATACGAGCAGTACTTC.

The chain uses TRBV7-4 and TRBJ2-6; D not certain. V lost 1 base and J lost 5, with 18 bases in between. The V gene's germline CDR1 is SGHVT and CDR2 SQSDAQ. The CDR3 length is 18 residues. CDR3 amino acids: CASSLGVSSQSRANVLTF. The CDR3 DNA follows: TGTGCCAGCAGCTTAGGTGTTTCCTCACAAAGTCGGGCCAACGTCCTGACTTTC. Full variable domain (remainder filled in from reference TRBV7-4 and TRBJ2-6): GAGVSQSPRYKVAKRGRDVALRCDSISGHVTLYWYRQTLGQGSEVLTYSQSDAQRDKSGRPSGRFSAERPERSVSTLKIQRTEQGDSAVYLCASSLGVSSQSRANVLTFGAGSRLTVL.

This clone is a singleton in its sample. In the same sample, other DNA sequences code for this CDR3. The chain employs TRBV27 and TRBJ2-1; TRBD2 might be the D (5 bases). The CDR3 length is 14 residues. V shed 4 bases and J shed 3 bases, with 10 bases lying between them. Germline CDR1 reads MNHEY; CDR2 reads SMNVEV (reference sequence). The CDR3 nucleotides read TGTGCCAGCAGTTACCCGGGGAGCTACAATGAGCAGTTCTTC. Encoded protein: CASSYPGSYNEQFF.

The chain joins TRBV7-9 to TRBJ2-1; D not resolved. Per germline, CDR1 SEHNR and CDR2 FQNEAQ (reference sequence). The CDR3 covers 13 residues. Deletions cut 3 bases from V and 7 bases from J, with 10 bases between. This CDR3 reads CASSFGSPNEQFF. The CDR3 region has the DNA TGTGCCAGCAGCTTCGGGTCTCCAAATGAGCAGTTCTTC.